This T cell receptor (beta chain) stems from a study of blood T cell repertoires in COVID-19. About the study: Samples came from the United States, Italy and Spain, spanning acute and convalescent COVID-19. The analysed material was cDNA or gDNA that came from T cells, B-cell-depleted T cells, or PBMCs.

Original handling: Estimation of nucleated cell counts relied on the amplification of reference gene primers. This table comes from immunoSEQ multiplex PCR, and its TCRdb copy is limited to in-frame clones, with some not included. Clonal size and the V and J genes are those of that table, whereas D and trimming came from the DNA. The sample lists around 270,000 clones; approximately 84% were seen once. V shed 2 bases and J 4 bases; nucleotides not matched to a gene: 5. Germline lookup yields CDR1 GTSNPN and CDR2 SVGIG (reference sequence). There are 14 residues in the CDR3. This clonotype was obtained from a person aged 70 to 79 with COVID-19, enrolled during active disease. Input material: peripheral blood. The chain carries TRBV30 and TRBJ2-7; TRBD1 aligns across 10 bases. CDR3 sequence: CAWSIGTGAYEQYF. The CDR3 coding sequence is TGTGCCTGGAGTATCGGGACAGGGGCGTACGAGCAGTACTTC.